These 4 T cell receptor beta chains share one sample of origin, sequenced in a study of cytomegalovirus exposure and HLA in healthy donors. The PCR contained 60 Vbeta and 13 Jbeta primers. The repertoire was sequenced with immunoSEQ multiplex PCR; TCRdb's copy has only in-frame clones and lacks some. The sample lists 100,000 to 150,000 clones, more than 75% seen once, with around 14% in the top ten. Specimen: PBMCs. The source of these receptors is a woman aged 55-70 years in good health and CMV-seropositive.

The genes are TRBV7-9 and TRBJ2-1, with D possibly being TRBD1 (6 bases). CDR3 length: 13 residues. The germline V and J ends were trimmed by 1 base and 5 bases, with 6 bases remaining between them. Germline V lookup: CDR1 SEHNR, CDR2 FQNEAQ (reference sequence). Here the CDR3 DNA reads TGTGCCAGCAGCTTAGACAGGGACAATGAGCAGTTCTTC. It is translated as CASSLDRDNEQFF.

V is TRBV27 and J is TRBJ2-7; 10 positions agree with TRBD1. This CDR3 region has 15 residues. V was clipped by 5 bases and J by 5 bases; unmatched bases: 9. Germline CDR1 and CDR2: MNHEY and SMNVEV (reference sequence). The chain's CDR3 is CASSAGTGENDEQYF. The CDR3 DNA reads TGTGCCAGCAGTGCAGGGACAGGGGAAAACGACGAGCAGTACTTC.

V and J are TRBV7-3 and TRBJ2-1; possible D gene TRBD1, 5 bases. The CDR3 is 16 amino acids. With 8 bases removed from V and 0 bases from J, the gap between germline ends came to 17 bases. CDR1 and CDR2 (germline): SGHTA, FQGTGA. The CDR3 reads CASLPGAGNSYNEQFF. In DNA, the CDR3 is TGTGCCAGCCTACCTGGGGCAGGGAACTCCTACAATGAGCAGTTCTTC.

The chain links TRBV9 to TRBJ2-2; TRBD2 aligns across 11 bases. The V segment lost 3 bases and the J segment 3 bases; nucleotides outside the gene matches: 4. CDR3 length equals 16 residues. Germline lookup yields CDR1 SGDLS and CDR2 YYNGEE. CDR3 residues: CASSGGTSGYTGELFF. The CDR3 DNA reads as TGTGCCAGCAGCGGAGGGACTAGCGGCTACACCGGGGAGCTGTTTTTT. The full variable domain, completed using reference TRBV9 and TRBJ2-2, is DSGVTQTPKHLITATGQRVTLRCSPRSGDLSVYWYQQSLDQGLQFLIQYYNGEERAKGNILERFSAQQFPDLHSELNLSSLELGDSALYFCASSGGTSGYTGELFFGEGSRLTVL.